Below, one T cell receptor beta chain is given with its context. The V gene lost 5 bases and the J gene lost 3 bases, with 11 bases spanning the gap. The CDR3 contains 14 residues. Germline V gene sequence: CDR1 LNHDA, CDR2 SQIVND (reference sequence). The donors were healthy bone marrow donors. Vbeta (60) and Jbeta (13) primers were used in the PCR. Measured with immunoSEQ multiplex PCR; TCRdb has only the in-frame clones, and not every one. The table shows about 200,000 clones, with over 75% occurring only once. This sample stems from a study of cytomegalovirus exposure and HLA in healthy donors. Study-wide background: Sequencing of roughly 180 million T cells in an earlier analysis found 95 million to 120 million unique TCR beta sequences.

This chain uses TRBV19 with TRBJ1-5; D perhaps matches TRBD1 (6 bases). The TCR comes from a girl aged 2-9 years in good health and CMV-seronegative. Sequencing was performed on PBMCs. The CDR3 here is CASSETGINQPQHF. The CDR3 DNA is TGTGCCAGTAGTGAAACAGGGATCAATCAGCCCCAGCATTTT.